Sequencing of this TCR beta chain was carried out in a study of CD8+ T cells in alopecia areata. The wider study: Severity of treated patients was scored by affected scalp percentage. Study-level findings and limits: The study found tofacitinib significantly decreased scalp clonality and expanded CD8+ clones among the top 100.

The treatment was: oral pan-JAK inhibitor, 5-10 mg twice daily. PBMCs were stained for CD3, CD4 and CD8, and CD4+ and CD8+ T cells were sorted. Extraction of RNA preceded its reverse transcription into cDNA, which served as the sequencing template. TCRdb keeps only in-frame clones here, not all; method: immunoSEQ multiplex PCR. Seen here are about 120,000 clones, around 53% observed once, and the top ten hold 0.46%. This clone was picked up a small number of times. Its antigen is as yet unknown. The sequenced sample was CD4+ T cells sorted from blood, obtained at week 4, from a patient treated with tofacitinib. The clonotype was recovered from a human donor with alopecia areata.

The CDR3 nucleotides read TGTGCCAGTAGTCTCCGGGAGAGCTCCTACAATGAGCAGTTCTTC. Amino acids: CASSLRESSYNEQFF. The genes are TRBV19 and TRBJ2-1; D may be TRBD2 (6 bases). Trimming took off 5 bases at V and 0 bases at J, with 11 bases between the two ends. Looked up from germline, CDR1 is LNHDA and CDR2 is SQIVND (reference sequence). The CDR3 spans 15 residues.